Sequencing of this TCR beta chain was carried out in a study of T-cell reconstitution after alpha-beta-depleted transplantation in children. CDR3 length: 15 amino acids. V shed 4 bases, J shed 5 bases, and the junction held 6 bases outside the gene matches. The germline V gene has CDR1 MNHEY and CDR2 SVGAGI. Unique molecular identifiers were incorporated when the TCRbeta library was constructed. In TCRdb, the PCR reads were re-called with MiXCR into one record per CDR3 protein. Here the sample spans just under 550,000 distinct CDR3 sequences, about 17% being singletons. This clonotype was counted only a few times.

Specimen: PBMCs from the stem cell graft donor, collected from the stem cell graft. The sequence came from a human donor who donated a stem cell graft to a child with acute lymphoblastic leukemia. The chain is built from TRBV6-5 and TRBJ2-1; the match to TRBD1 covers 9 bases. The CDR3 is CASSFDRGKNNEQFF. CDR3 in DNA: TGTGCCAGCAGTTTTGACAGGGGGAAAAACAATGAGCAGTTCTTC.